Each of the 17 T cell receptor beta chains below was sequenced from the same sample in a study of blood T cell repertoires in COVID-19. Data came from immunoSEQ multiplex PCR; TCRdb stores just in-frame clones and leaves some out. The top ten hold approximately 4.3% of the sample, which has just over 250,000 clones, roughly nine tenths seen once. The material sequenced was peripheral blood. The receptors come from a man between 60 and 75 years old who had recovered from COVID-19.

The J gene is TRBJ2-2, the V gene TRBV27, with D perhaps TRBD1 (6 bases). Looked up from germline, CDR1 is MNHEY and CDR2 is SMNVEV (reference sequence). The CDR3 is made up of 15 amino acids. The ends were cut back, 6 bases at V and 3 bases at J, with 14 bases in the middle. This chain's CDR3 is CASRPARGDTGELFF. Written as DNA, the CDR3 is TGTGCCAGCAGGCCGGCCAGGGGCGACACCGGGGAGCTGTTTTTT.

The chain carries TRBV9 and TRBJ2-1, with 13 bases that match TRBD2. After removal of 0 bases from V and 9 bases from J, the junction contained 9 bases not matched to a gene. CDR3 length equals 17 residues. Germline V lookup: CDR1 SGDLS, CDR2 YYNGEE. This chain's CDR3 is CASSVARTSGGISEQFF. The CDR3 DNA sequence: TGTGCCAGCAGCGTAGCCCGGACTAGCGGGGGTATCAGTGAGCAGTTCTTC. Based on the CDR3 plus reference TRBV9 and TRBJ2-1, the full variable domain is DSGVTQTPKHLITATGQRVTLRCSPRSGDLSVYWYQQSLDQGLQFLIQYYNGEERAKGNILERFSAQQFPDLHSELNLSSLELGDSALYFCASSVARTSGGISEQFFGPGTRLTVL.

CDR3 in DNA: TGTGCCGGGGGACAGCCAGCGACAGATACGCAGTATTTT. Its protein product is CAGGQPATDTQYF. The V call is TRBV19, the J call TRBJ2-3, with 7 bases aligning to TRBD1. CDR1 and CDR2 (germline): LNHDA, SQIVND (reference sequence). V lost 11 bases to trimming and J lost 3 bases; unmatched junction nucleotides: 8. The CDR3 length is 13 residues.

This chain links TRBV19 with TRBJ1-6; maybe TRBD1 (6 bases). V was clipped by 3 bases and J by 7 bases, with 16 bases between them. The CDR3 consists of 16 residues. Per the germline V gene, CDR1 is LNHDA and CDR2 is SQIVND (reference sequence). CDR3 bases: TGTGCCAGTAGTATCGCGACCGGGACAAGAAATTCACCCCTCCACTTT. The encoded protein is CASSIATGTRNSPLHF.

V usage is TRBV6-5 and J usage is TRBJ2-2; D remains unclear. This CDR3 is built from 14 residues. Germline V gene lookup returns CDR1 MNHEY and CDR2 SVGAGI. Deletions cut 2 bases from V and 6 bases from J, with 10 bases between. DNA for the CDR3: TGTGCCAGCAGTTACGGCCAATTCGCCGGGGAGCTGTTTTTT. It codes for CASSYGQFAGELFF.

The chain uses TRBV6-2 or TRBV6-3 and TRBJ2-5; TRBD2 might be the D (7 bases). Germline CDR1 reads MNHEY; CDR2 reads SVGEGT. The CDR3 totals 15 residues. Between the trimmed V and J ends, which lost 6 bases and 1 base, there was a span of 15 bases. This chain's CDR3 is CASSLGGAGQETQYF. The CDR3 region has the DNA TGTGCCAGCAGCCTAGGGGGGGCCGGCCAAGAGACCCAGTACTTC.

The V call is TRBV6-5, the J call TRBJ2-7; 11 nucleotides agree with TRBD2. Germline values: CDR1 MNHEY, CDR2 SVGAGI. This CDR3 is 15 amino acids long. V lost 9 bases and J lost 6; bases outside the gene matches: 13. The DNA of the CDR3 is TGTGCCAGTTCCCTACTAGCGGGGGCTGGGAGCGAGCAGTACTTC. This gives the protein CASSLLAGAGSEQYF.

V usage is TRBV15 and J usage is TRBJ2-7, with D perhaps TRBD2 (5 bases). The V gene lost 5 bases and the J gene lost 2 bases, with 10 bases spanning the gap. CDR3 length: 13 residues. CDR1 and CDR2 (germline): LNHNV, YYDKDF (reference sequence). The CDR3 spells CATSSDYAYEQYF. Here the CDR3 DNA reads TGTGCCACCAGCTCCGACTATGCCTACGAGCAGTACTTC. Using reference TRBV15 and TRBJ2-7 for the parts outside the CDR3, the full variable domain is DAMVIQNPRYQVTQFGKPVTLSCSQTLNHNVMYWYQQKSSQAPKLLFHYYDKDFNNEADTPDNFQSRRPNTSFCFLDIRSPGLGDTAMYLCATSSDYAYEQYFGPGTRLTVT.

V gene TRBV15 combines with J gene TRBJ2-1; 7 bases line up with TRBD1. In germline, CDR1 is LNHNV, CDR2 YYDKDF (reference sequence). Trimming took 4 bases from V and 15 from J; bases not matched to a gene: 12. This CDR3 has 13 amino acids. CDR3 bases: TGTGCCACCAGCAAACCTCCCGGGACAGTCCTGTTCTTC. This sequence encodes CATSKPPGTVLFF.

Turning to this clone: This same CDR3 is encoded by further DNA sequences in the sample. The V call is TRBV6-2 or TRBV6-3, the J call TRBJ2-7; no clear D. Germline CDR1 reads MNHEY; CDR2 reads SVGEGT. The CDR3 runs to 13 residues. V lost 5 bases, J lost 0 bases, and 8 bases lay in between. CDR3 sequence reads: CASSLLISYEQYF. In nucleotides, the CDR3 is TGTGCCAGCAGTCTTCTAATCTCCTACGAGCAGTACTTC.

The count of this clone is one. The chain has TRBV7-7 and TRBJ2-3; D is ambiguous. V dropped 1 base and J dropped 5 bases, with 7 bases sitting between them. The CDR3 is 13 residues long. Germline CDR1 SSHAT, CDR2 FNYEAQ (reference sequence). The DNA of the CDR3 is TGTGCCAGCAGCTTAGGACTGGGAGATACGCAGTATTTT. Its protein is CASSLGLGDTQYF.

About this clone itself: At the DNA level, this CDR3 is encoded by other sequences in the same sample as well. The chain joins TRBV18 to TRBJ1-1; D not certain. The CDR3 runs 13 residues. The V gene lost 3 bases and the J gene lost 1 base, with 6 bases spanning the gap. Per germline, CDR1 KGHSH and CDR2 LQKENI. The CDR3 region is CASSPRQNTEAFF. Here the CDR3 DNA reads TGTGCCAGCTCACCCCGACAGAACACTGAAGCTTTCTTT.

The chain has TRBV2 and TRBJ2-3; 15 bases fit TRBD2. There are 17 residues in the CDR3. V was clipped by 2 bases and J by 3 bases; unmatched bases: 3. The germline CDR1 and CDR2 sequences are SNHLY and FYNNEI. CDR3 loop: CASSEWTSGGATDTQYF. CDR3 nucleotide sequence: TGTGCCAGCAGTGAATGGACTAGCGGGGGGGCTACAGATACGCAGTATTTT.

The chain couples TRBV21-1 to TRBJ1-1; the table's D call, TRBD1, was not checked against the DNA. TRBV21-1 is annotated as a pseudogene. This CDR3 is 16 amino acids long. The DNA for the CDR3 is TGTGCCAGCAGCAAAGGCCTCAGGGGGAAGAACACTGAAGCTTTCTTT. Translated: CASSKGLRGKNTEAFF.

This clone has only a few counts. CDR3 nucleotides: TGTGCCACCAGCAGGGCGACAGGGTTGGACACCATATATTTT. As protein: CATSRATGLDTIYF. The genes are TRBV15 and TRBJ1-3; TRBD1 agrees at 7 bases. The CDR3 contains 14 residues. V trimming: 3 bases; J trimming: 8 bases; junction bases outside the gene matches: 7. CDR1 LNHNV and CDR2 YYDKDF come from the germline V gene (reference sequence).

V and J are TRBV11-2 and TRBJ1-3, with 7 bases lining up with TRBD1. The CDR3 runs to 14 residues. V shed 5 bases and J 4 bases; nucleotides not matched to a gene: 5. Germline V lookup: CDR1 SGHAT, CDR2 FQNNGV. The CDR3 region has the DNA TGTGCCAGCAGCCCAGACAGGGTGGGAAACACCATATATTTT. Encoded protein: CASSPDRVGNTIYF.

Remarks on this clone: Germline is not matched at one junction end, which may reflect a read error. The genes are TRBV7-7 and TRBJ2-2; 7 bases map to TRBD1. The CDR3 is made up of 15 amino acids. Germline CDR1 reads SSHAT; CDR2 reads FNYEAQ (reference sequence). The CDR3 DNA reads TGTGCTAGCAGCCCTAGGACAGGACCCACCGGGGAGCTGTTTTTT. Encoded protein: CASSPRTGPTGELFF.